This TCR beta chain was retrieved from a study of OX40 agonist ivuxolimab in advanced cancers. Whole-study context: Treatment of patients was with ivuxolimab, an agonistic anti-OX40 (CD134) antibody. Patients received intravenous ivuxolimab every 2 weeks at 0.01 to 10 mg/kg. It was permissible to have had prior anti-PD-1, anti-PD-L1 or anti-CTLA-4 therapy, and around 43% had some. Study-wide results and caveats: Averaged across samples, CD8+ T cells carried more expanded clones than CD4+ did.

Only in-frame clones appear in the TCRdb table, and some are missing; sequencing was by immunoSEQ multiplex PCR. The sample records some 77,000 clones, about 93% being singletons. In the case of this clone: Its specificity is not known.

Trimming stripped 2 bases from V and 0 bases from J, with 7 bases between. This CDR3 contains 14 residues. Germline V gives CDR1 SGHTS, CDR2 YDEGEE. Sequenced material: CD4+ or CD8+ T cells sorted from blood, taken in a trial of the OX40 agonist ivuxolimab. The TCR was taken from an adult with an advanced solid tumor such as melanoma, head and neck, liver or kidney cancer. The chain uses TRBV5-8 and TRBJ2-3, with D possibly matching TRBD1 (6 bases). CDR3 sequence reads: CASSLGGSTDTQYF. CDR3 sequence (DNA): TGTGCCAGCAGCTTAGGGGGTAGCACAGATACGCAGTATTTT.